The present T cell receptor beta chain was sequenced within a study of blood T cell repertoires in COVID-19. The CDR3 consists of 15 residues. Germline V lookup: CDR1 KGHSH, CDR2 LQKENI. V was clipped by 3 bases and J by 4 bases, with 10 bases between them. The table came from immunoSEQ multiplex PCR; TCRdb's copy has only in-frame clones and leaves some out. The sample has 150,000 to 200,000 clones; approximately 86% are singletons. V gene TRBV18 combines with J gene TRBJ1-6; TRBD1 is a possible D gene (6 bases). This clonotype was sampled from a man aged 60 to 75 with COVID-19, enrolled during active disease. The sequencing sample was made of peripheral blood. The CDR3 region has the DNA TGTGCCAGCTCACCCCAGGACAGTTATAATTCACCCCTCCACTTT. Its protein product is CASSPQDSYNSPLHF.